This note documents a single T cell receptor (beta chain) sequence. What it binds is not known. The CDR3 has 16 residues. Germline lookup yields CDR1 SGHAT and CDR2 FQNNGV. V shed 5 bases, J shed 3 bases, and the junction held 11 bases outside the gene matches. The donors were healthy bone marrow donors. Primers: 60 Vbeta forward and 13 Jbeta reverse. Sequencing was performed with immunoSEQ multiplex PCR; in TCRdb, only in-frame clones are kept and a portion is missing. In the table there are 80,000 to 100,000 clones, approximately 78% of which are singletons. The sample comes from a study of cytomegalovirus exposure and HLA in healthy donors. Study context: Roughly four fifths of around 390 genotyped donors fell in the Caucasian-associated ancestry cluster. Study-level points and caveats: Later analysis revealed greater clonal expansion in HLA-associated TCR beta chains than in equally common others. The authors confirmed in vitro that a few CMV-associated chains were specific for CMV antigens.

The sample was PBMCs. The rearrangement links TRBV11-2 to TRBJ1-1; 8 positions agree with TRBD1. The clonotype was recovered from a man aged 40-50 years in good health and CMV-seronegative. This chain's CDR3 is CASSHRQGRIDTEAFF. As DNA, the CDR3 is TGTGCCAGCAGCCATAGACAGGGGAGAATAGACACTGAAGCTTTCTTT.